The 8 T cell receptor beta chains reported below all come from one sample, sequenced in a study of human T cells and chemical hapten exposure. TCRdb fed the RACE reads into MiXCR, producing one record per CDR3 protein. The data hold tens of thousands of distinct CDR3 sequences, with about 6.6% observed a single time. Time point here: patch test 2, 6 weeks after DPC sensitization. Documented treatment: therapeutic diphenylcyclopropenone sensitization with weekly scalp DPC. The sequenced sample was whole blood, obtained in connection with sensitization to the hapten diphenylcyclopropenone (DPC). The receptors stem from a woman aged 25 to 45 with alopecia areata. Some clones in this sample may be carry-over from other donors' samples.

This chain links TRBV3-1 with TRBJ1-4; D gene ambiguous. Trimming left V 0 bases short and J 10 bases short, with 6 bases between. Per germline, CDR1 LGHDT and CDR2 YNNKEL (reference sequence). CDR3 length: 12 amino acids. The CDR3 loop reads CASSQEVGKLFF. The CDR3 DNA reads TGTGCCAGCAGCCAAGAAGTGGGAAAACTGTTTTTT.

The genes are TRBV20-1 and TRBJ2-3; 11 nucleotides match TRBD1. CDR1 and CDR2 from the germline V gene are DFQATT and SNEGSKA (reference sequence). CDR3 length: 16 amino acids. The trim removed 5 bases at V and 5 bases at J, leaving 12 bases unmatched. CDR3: CSASTGTGGGLDTQYF. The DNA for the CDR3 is TGCAGTGCTTCCACCGGGACAGGGGGAGGGTTAGATACGCAGTATTTT.

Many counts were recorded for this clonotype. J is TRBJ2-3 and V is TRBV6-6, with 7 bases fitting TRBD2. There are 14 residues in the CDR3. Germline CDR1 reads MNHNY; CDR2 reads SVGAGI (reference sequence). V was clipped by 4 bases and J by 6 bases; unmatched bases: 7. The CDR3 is CASSLWGGKDTQYF. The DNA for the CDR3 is TGTGCCAGCAGTTTATGGGGGGGGAAGGATACGCAGTATTTT.

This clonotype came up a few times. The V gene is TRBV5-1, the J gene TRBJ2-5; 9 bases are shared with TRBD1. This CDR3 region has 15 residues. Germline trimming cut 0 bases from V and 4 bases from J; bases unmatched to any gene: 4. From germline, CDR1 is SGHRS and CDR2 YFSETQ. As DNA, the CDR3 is TGCGCCAGCAGCTTGGGGGACAGGGCCGGAGAGACCCAGTACTTC. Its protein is CASSLGDRAGETQYF.

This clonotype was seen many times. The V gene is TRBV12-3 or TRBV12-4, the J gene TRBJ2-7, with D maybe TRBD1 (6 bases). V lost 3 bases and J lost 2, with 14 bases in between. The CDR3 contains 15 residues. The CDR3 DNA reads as TGTGCCAGCAGTTTTGGAGACAGGTATCCCTACGAGCAGTACTTC. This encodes CASSFGDRYPYEQYF.

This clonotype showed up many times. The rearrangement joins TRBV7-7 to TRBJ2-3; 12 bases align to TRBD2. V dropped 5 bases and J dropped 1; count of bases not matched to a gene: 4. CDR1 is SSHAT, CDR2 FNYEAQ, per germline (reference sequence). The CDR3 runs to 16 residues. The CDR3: CASSPRTSGGTDTQYF. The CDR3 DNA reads TGTGCCAGCAGCCCGAGGACTAGCGGGGGCACAGATACGCAGTATTTT.

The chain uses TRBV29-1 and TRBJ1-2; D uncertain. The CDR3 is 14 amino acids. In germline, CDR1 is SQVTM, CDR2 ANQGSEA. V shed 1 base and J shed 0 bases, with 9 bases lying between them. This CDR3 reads CSVEGSISNYGYTF. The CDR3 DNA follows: TGCAGCGTTGAAGGAAGCATATCTAACTATGGCTACACCTTC.

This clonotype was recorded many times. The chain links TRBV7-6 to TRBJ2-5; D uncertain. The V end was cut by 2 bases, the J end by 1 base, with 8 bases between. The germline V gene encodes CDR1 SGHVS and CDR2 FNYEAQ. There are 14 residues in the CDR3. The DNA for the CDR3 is TGTGCCAGCAGCTTATCCTCCAGCCAAGAGACCCAGTACTTC. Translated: CASSLSSSQETQYF.